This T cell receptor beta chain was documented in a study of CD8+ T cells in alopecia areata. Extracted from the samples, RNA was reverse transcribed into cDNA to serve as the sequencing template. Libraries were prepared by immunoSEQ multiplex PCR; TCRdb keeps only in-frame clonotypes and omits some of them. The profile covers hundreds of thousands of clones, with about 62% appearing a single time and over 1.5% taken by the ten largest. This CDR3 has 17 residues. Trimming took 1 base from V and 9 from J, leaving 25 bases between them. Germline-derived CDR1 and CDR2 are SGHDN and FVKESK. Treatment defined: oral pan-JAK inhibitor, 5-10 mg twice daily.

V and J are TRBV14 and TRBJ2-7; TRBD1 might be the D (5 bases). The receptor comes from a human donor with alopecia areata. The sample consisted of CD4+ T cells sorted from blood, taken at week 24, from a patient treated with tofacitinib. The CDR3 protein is CASSQALPGQTPTTQYF. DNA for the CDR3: TGTGCCAGCAGCCAAGCGCTCCCAGGGCAGACTCCTACTACGCAGTACTTC.